This entry describes one T cell receptor beta chain. Time point given: patch test 1, 2 weeks after DPC sensitization. Treatment of the sample: therapeutic diphenylcyclopropenone sensitization with weekly scalp DPC. This sample is part of a study of human T cells and chemical hapten exposure. Turning to the study itself: Alopecia areata, totalis and universalis patients, mostly female, were included.

Losses at the gene ends were 3 bases for V and 3 bases for J; bases not matched to a gene: 1. In germline, CDR1 is SNHLY, CDR2 FYNNEI. This CDR3 has 14 residues. TCRdb reprocessed the RACE reads via MiXCR and lists one record per CDR3 protein. The table has 180,000 or so distinct CDR3 sequences, 20% to 25% seen once. The sequence derives from a woman in her forties or fifties with alopecia areata. Some clones in this sample may be carry-over from other donors' samples. V gene TRBV2 combines with J gene TRBJ2-2; 7 bases are shared with TRBD1. The sample consisted of whole blood, taken in connection with sensitization to the hapten diphenylcyclopropenone (DPC). The CDR3 DNA is TGTGCCAGCAGTGATGGACAGGACACCGGGGAGCTGTTTTTT. Protein sequence: CASSDGQDTGELFF.